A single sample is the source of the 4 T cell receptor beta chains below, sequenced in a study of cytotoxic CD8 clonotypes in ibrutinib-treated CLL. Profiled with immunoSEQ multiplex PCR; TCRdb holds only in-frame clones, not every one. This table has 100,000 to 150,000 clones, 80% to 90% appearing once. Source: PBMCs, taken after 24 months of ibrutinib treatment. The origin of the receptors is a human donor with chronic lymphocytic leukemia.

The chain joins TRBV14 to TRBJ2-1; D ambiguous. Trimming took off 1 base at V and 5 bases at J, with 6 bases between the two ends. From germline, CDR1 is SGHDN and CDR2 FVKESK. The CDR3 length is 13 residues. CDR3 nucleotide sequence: TGTGCCAGCAGCCAAGGGTCAAACAATGAGCAGTTCTTC. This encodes CASSQGSNNEQFF.

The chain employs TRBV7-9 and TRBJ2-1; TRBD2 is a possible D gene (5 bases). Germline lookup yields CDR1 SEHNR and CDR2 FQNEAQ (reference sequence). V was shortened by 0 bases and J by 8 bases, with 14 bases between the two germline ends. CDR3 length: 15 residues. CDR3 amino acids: CASSLARFGKDEQFF. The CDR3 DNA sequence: TGTGCCAGCAGCTTAGCGCGTTTCGGGAAGGATGAGCAGTTCTTC.

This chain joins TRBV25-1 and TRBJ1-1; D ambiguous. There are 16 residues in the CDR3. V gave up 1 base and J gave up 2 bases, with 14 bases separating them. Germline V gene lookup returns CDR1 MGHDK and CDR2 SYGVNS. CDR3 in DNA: TGTGCCAGCAGTGAATTAAGGAGGGCGGACAACACTGAAGCTTTCTTT. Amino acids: CASSELRRADNTEAFF.

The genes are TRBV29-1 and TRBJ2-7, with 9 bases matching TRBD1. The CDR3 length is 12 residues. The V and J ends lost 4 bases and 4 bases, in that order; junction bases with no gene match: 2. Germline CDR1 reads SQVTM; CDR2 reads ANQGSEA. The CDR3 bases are TGCAGCGTTGGGACAGGGGCGTACGAGCAGTACTTC. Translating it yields CSVGTGAYEQYF.